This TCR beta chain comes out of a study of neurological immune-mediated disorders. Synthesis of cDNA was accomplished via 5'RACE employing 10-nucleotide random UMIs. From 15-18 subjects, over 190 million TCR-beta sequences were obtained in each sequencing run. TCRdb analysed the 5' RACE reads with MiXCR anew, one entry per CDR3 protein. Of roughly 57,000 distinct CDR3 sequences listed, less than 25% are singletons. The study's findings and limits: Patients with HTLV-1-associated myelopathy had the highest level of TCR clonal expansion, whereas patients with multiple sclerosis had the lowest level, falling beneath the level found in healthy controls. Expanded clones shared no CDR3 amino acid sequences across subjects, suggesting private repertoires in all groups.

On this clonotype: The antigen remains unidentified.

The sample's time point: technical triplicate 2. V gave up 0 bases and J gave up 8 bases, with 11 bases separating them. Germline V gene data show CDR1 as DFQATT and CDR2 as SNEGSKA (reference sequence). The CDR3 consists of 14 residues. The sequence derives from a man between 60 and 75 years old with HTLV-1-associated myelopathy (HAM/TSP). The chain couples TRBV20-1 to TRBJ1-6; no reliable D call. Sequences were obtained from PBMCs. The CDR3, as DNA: TGCAGTGCTAGAGATAGCGGGGAACATTCACCCCTCCACTTT. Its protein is CSARDSGEHSPLHF.